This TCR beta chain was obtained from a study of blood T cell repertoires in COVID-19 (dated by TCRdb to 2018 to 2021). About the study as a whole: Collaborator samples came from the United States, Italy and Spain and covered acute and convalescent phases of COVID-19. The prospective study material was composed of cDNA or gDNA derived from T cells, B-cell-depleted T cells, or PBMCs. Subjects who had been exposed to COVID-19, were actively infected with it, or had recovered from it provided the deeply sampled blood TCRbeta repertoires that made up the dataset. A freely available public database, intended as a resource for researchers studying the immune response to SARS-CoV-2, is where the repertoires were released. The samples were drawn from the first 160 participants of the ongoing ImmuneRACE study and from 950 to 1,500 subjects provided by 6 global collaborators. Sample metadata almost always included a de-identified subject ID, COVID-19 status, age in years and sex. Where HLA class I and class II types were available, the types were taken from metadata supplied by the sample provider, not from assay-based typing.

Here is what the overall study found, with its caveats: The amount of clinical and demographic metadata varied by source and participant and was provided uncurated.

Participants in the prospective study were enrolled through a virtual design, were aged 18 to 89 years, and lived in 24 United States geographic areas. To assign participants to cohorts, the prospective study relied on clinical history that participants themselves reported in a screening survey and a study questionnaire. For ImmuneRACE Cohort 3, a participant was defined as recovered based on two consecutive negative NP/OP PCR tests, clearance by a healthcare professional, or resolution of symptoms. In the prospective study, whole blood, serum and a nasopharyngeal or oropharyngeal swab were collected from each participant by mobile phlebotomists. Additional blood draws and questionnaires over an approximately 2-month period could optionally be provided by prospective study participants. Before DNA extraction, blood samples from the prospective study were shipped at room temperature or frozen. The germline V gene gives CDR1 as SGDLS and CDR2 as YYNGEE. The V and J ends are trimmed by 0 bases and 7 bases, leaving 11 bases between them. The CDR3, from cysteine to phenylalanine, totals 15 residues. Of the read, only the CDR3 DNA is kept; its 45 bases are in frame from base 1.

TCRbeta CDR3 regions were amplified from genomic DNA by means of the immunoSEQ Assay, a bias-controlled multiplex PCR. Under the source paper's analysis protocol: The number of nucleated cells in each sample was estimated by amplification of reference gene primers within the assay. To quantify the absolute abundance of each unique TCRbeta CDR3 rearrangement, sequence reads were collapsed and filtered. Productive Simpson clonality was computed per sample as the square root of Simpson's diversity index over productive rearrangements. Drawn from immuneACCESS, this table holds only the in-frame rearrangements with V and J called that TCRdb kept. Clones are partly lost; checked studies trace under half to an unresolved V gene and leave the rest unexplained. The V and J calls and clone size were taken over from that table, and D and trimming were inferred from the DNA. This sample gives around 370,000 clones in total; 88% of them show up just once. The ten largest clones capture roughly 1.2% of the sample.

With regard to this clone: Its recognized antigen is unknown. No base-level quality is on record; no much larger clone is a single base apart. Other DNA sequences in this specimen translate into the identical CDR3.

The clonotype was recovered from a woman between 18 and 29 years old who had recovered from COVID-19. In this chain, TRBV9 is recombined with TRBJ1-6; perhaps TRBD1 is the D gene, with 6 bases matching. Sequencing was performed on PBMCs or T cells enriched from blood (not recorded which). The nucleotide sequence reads TGTGCCAGCAGCGTAGAGGGAGGGGGGAATTCACCCCTCCACTTT. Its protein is CASSVEGGGNSPLHF.